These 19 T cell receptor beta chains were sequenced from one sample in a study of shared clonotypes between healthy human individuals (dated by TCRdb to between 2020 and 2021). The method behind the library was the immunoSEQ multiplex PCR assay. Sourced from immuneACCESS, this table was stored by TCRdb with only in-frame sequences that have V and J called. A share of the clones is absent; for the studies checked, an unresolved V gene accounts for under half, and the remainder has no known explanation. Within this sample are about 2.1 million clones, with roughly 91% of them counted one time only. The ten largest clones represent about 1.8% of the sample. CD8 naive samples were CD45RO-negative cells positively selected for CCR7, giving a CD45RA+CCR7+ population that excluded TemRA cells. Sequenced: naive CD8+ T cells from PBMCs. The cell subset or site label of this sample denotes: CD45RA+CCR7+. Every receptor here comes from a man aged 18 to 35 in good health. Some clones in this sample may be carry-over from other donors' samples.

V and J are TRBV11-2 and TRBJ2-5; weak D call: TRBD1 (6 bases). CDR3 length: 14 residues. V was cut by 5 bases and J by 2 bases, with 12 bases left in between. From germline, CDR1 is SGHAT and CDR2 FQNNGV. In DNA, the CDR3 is TGTGCCAGCAGCACCCGGACAGTTCAAGAGACCCAGTACTTC. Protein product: CASSTRTVQETQYF.

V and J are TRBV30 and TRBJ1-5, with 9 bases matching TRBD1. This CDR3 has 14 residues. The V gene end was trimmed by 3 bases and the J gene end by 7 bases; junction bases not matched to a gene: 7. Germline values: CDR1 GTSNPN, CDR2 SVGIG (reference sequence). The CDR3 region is CAWSATGGSQPQHF. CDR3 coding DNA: TGTGCCTGGAGCGCAACAGGGGGCTCCCAGCCCCAGCATTTT.

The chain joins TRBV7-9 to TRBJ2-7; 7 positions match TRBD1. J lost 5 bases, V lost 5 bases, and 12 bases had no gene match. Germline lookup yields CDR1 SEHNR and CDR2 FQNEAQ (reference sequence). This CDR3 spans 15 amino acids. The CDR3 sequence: CASSLRQGPLDEQYF. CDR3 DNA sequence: TGTGCCAGCAGCCTAAGACAGGGCCCGCTGGACGAGCAGTACTTC.

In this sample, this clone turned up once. The CDR3: CASSISPGLAPHEQYF. CDR3 bases: TGTGCCAGTAGTATTAGTCCGGGACTAGCCCCCCACGAGCAGTACTTC. The rearrangement uses TRBV19 and TRBJ2-7; 9 bases fit TRBD2. This CDR3 has 16 amino acids. With V trimmed by 3 bases and J by 5 bases, 11 bases remained unmatched. From germline, CDR1 is LNHDA and CDR2 SQIVND (reference sequence).

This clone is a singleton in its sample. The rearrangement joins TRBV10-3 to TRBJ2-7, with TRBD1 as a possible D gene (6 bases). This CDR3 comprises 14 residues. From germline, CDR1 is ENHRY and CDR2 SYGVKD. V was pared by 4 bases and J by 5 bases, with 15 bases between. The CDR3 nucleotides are TGTGCCATCAGTGTGCTACAGGGTTCGGACGAGCAGTACTTC. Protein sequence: CAISVLQGSDEQYF.

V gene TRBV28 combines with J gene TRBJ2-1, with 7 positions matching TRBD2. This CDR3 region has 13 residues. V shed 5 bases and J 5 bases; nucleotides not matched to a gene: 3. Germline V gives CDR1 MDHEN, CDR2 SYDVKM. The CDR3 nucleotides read TGTGCCAGCAGTCCAGGACTAGACAATGAGCAGTTCTTC. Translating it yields CASSPGLDNEQFF. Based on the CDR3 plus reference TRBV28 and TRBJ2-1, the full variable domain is DVKVTQSSRYLVKRTGEKVFLECVQDMDHENMFWYRQDPGLGLRLIYFSYDVKMKEKGDIPEGYSVSREKKERFSLILESASTNQTSMYLCASSPGLDNEQFFGPGTRLTVL.

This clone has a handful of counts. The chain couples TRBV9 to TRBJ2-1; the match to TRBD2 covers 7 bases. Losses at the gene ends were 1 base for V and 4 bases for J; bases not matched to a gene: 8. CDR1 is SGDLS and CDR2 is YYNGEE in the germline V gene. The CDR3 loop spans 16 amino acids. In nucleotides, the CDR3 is TGTGCCAGCAGCGTACTAGGGAGGGCCTTATACAATGAGCAGTTCTTC. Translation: CASSVLGRALYNEQFF.

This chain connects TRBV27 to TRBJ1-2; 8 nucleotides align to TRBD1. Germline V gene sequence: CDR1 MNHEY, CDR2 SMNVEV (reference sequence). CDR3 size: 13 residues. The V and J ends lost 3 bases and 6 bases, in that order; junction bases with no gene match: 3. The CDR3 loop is CASSFVRGHGYTF. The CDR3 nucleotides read TGTGCCAGCAGTTTTGTCAGGGGGCATGGCTACACCTTC.

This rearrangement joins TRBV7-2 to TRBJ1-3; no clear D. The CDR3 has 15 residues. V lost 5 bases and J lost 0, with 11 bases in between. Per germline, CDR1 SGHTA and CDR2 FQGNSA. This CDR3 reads CASSPEGISGNTIYF. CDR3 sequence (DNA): TGTGCCAGCAGCCCCGAGGGTATCTCTGGAAACACCATATATTTT. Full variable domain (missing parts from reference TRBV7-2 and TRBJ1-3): GAGVSQSPSNKVTEKGKDVELRCDPISGHTALYWYRQSLGQGLEFLIYFQGNSAPDKSGLPSDRFSAERTGGSVSTLTIQRTQQEDSAVYLCASSPEGISGNTIYFGEGSWLTVV.

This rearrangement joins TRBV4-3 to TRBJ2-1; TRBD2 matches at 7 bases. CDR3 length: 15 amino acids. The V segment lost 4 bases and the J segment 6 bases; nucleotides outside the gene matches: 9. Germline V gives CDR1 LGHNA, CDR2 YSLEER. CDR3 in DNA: TGCGCCAGCAGCCTTGGGACTACTTTACCCAATGAGCAGTTCTTC. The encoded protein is CASSLGTTLPNEQFF.

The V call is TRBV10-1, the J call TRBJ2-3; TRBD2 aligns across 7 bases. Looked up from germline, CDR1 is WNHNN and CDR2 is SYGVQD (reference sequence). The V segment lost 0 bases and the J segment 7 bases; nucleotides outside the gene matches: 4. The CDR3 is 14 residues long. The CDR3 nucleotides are TGCGCCAGCAGTGAGTCGGAGGGAGGGTATACGCAGTATTTT. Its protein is CASSESEGGYTQYF.

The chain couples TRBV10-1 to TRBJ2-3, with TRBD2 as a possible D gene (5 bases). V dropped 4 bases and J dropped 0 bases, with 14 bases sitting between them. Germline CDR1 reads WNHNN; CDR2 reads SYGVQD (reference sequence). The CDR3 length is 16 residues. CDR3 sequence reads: CASSALVRESTDTQYF. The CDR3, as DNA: TGCGCCAGCAGTGCGCTAGTCCGGGAAAGCACAGATACGCAGTATTTT.

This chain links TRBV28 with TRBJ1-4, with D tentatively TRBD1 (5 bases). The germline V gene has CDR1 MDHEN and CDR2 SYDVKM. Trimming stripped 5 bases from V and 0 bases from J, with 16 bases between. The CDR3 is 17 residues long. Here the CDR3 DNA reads TGTGCCAGCAGTCCTAGGGACCCGCCCTCAACTAATGAAAAACTGTTTTTT. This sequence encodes CASSPRDPPSTNEKLFF.

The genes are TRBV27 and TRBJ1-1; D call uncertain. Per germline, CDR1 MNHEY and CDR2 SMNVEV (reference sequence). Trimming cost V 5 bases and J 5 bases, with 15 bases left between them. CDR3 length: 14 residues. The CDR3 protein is CASSPFTEETEAFF. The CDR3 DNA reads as TGTGCCAGCAGTCCTTTTACCGAGGAGACTGAAGCTTTCTTT.

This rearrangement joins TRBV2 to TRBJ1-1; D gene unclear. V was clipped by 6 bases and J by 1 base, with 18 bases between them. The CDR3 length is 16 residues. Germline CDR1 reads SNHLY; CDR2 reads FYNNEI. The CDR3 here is CASRERGGIGNTEAFF. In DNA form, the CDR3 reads TGTGCCAGCAGGGAGAGAGGAGGGATTGGGAACACTGAAGCTTTCTTT.

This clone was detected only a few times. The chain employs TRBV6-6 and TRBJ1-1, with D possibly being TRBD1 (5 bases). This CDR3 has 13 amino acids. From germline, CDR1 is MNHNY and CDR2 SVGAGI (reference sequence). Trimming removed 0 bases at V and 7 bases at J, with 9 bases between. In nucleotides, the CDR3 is TGTGCCAGCAGTTACTCGGGGGACGGTGAAGCTTTCTTT. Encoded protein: CASSYSGDGEAFF.

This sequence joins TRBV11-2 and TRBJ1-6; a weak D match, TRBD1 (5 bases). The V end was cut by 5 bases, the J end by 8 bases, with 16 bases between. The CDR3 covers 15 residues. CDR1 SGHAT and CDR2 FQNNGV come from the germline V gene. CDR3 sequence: CASSPRGQGHSPLHF. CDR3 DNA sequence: TGTGCCAGCAGCCCCCGGGGCCAAGGGCATTCACCCCTCCACTTT.

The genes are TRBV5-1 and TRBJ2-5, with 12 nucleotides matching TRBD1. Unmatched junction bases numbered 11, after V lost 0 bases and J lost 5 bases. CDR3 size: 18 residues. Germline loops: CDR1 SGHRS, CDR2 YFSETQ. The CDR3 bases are TGCGCCAGCAGCTTGGCAGAAACCGGGACAGGGGGCTTTGAGACCCAGTACTTC. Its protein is CASSLAETGTGGFETQYF.

The CDR3 region has the DNA TGTGCCAGCAGTTTATGGGAGCGGAAACCTCTCACAGATACGCAGTATTTT. Translated: CASSLWERKPLTDTQYF. The chain uses TRBV28 and TRBJ2-3, with D possibly being TRBD2 (5 bases). This CDR3 is 17 amino acids long. Germline loops: CDR1 MDHEN, CDR2 SYDVKM. Trimming stripped 0 bases from V and 2 bases from J, with 15 bases between.